This TCR beta chain was found in a study of blood T cell repertoires in COVID-19. Methods used by the authors: Reference gene primer amplification in the assay estimated nucleated cell counts. Sequenced by immunoSEQ multiplex PCR; TCRdb stores in-frame clones only, minus some. V and J calls and clone size come straight from that table; D and trimming were deduced from the DNA. The repertoire has under 300,000 clones, roughly 86% of them found once; the top ten carry around 1%. Across about two dozen US areas, participants ranged in age from about 18 to 90 years. The CDR3 has 14 residues. CDR1 LNHNV and CDR2 YYDKDF come from the germline V gene (reference sequence). V dropped 0 bases and J dropped 8 bases, with 8 bases sitting between them.

The genes are TRBV15 and TRBJ1-6, with D hard to call. The clonotype comes from a woman aged 30 to 39 who had recovered from COVID-19. The sequencing sample was made of PBMCs or T cells enriched from blood (not recorded which). CDR3 coding DNA: TGTGCCACCAGCAGAGAGACGAGGGATTCACCCCTCCACTTT. It is translated as CATSRETRDSPLHF.